This T cell receptor beta chain was identified during a study of low-dose radiotherapy and immunotherapy resistance in tumors. TRAV and TRBV primers primed cDNA for both TCRalpha and TCRbeta. A constant-region primer paired with the V-primer adapter amplified TCRs over about 18 PCR cycles. MiXCR was run by TCRdb on the reads, yielding one entry per CDR3 protein. This table holds 59,000 or so distinct CDR3 sequences, more than 25% found once. This sample's time point: before trial treatment. This clonotype showed up many times. Sequences were derived from PBMCs, sampled before treatment. This receptor was obtained from a male donor with rectosigmoid adenocarcinoma.

The DNA of the CDR3 is TGTGCCAGCAGCCAAGATCGACAGGCCTATGGCTACACCTTC. It encodes CASSQDRQAYGYTF. The genes are TRBV4-2 and TRBJ1-2, with D perhaps TRBD1 (6 bases). Per germline, CDR1 LGHNA and CDR2 YNFKEQ. This CDR3 is built from 14 residues. Trimming removed 0 bases from V and 4 bases from J, with 9 bases in between.